Below, one T cell receptor beta chain is given with its context. Some clones are missing from TCRdb's copy, which holds only in-frame ones; the method was immunoSEQ multiplex PCR. Of 80,000 to 95,000 clones in the sample, around 86% were seen once. This sample is part of a study of OX40 agonist ivuxolimab in advanced cancers. This CDR3 is built from 13 residues. Germline CDR1 reads SGHTA; CDR2 reads FQGTGA. V was clipped by 2 bases and J by 6 bases, with 10 bases between them. Sequencing was performed on CD4+ or CD8+ T cells sorted from blood, taken in a trial of the OX40 agonist ivuxolimab. The sequence came from an adult with an advanced solid tumor such as melanoma, head and neck, liver or kidney cancer. V and J are TRBV7-3 and TRBJ1-2; tentatively, D is TRBD1 (6 bases). The CDR3 DNA follows: TGTGCCAGCAGCTTACAGGGGAGTAATGGCTACACCTTC. Protein: CASSLQGSNGYTF.